The clone carrying this T cell receptor (beta chain) was detected only a few times. A junction end diverges from the germline sequence, so it may reflect a read error. Germline V CDR1 and CDR2: SSHAT, FNYEAQ (reference sequence). This CDR3 is built from 13 residues. The source of the sample is a study of OX40 agonist ivuxolimab in advanced cancers. The wider study: Each patient was given ivuxolimab into a vein every 2 weeks, at 0.01 to 10 mg/kg.

The method was immunoSEQ multiplex PCR; TCRdb's version includes in-frame clones alone and lacks a portion of them. The sample includes under 85,000 clones, about 93% seen only once; the top ten take around 6%. The starting material was CD4+ or CD8+ T cells sorted from blood, obtained in a trial of the OX40 agonist ivuxolimab. The chain is built from TRBV7-7 and TRBJ2-2; D is ambiguous. The clonotype comes from an adult with an advanced solid tumor such as melanoma, head and neck, liver or kidney cancer. The chain's CDR3 is CASSPVESGELFF. DNA for the CDR3: TGTGCTAGCAGCCCTGTGGAGTCCGGGGAGCTGTTTTTT.